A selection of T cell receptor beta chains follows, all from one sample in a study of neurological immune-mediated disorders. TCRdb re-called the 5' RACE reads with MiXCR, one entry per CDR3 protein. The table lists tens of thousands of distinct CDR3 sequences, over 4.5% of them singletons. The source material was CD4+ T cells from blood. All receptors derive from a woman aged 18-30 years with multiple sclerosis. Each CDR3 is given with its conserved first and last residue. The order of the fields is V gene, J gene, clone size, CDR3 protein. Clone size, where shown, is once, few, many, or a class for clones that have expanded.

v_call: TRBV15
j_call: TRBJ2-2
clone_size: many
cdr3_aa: CATSRGSWSSNTGELFF

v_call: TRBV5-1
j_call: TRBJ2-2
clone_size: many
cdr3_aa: CASSVGTGINTGELFF

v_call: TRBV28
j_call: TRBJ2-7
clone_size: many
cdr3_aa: CASVAGGPSYEQYF

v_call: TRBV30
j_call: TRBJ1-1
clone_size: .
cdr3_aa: CAWMGYTEAFF

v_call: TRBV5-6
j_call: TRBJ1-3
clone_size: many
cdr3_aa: CASSSGTGVSFGNTIYF

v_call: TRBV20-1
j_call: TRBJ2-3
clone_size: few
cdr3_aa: CSAGGRAGADTQYF

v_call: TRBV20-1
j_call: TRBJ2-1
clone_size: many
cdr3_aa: CSANPVSGGSYNEQFF

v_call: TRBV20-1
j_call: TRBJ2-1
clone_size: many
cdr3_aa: CSASKLGYVSAEQFF

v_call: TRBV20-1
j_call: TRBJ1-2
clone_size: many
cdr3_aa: CSARGQGSYGYTF

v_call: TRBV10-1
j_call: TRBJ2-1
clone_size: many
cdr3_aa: CASSPRLAGFNEQFF

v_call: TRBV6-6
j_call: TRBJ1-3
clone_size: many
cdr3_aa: CASSWGLSGNTIYF

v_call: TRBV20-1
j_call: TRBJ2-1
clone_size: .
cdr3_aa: CSARGRQSSYNEQFF

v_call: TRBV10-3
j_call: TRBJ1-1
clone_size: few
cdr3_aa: CAATGENTEAFF

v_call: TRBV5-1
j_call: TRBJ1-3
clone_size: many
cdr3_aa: CASSSGQGKNTIYF

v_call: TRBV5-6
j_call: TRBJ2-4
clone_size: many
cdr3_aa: CASSFDRGNIQYF

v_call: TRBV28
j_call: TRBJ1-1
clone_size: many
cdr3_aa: CASSLLEAGTGEGAFF

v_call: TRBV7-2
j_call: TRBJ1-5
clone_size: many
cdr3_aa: CASSLSGTGAYQPQHF

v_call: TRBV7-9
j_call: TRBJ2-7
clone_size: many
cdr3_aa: CASSLGGQGYEQYF

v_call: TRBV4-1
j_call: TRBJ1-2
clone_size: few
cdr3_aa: CASSQALLGGRGFGYTF

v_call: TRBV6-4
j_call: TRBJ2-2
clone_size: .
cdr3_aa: CASSDGTTGELFF

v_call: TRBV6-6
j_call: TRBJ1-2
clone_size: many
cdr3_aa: CASSYSRQNYGYTF

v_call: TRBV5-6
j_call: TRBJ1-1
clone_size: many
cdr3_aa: CASSLPQGGDLFLNTEAFF

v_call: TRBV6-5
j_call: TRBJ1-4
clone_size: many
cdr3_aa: CASSYKPSGSNEKLFF

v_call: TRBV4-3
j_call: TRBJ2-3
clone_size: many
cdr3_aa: CASSQDRREMGTDTQYF

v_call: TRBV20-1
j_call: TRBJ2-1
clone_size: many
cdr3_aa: CSARDLGPRHNEQFF

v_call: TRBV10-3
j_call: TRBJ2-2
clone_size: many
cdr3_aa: CAISFPDRGRTTYTGELFF

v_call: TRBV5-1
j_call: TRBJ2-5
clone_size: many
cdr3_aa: CASSMNQETQYF

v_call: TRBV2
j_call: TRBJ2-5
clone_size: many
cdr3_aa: CASSLQGVETQYF

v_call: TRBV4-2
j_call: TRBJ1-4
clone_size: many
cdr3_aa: CASSQVKGTNEKLFF

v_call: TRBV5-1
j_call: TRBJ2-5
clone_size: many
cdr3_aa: CASALWGETQYF

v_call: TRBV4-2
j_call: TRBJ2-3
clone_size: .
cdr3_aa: CASSQGLNTDTQYF

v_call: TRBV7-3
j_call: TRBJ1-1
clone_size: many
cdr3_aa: CASSLTGTTEAFF

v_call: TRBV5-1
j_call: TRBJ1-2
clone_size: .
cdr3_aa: CASSLEASLYGNAF

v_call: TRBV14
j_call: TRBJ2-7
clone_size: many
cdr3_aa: CASSPQGARVQQYF

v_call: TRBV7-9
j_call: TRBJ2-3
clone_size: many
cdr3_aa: CASRNRQGVTDTQYF

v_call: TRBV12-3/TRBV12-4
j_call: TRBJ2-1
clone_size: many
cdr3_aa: CASCAGQGSYNEQFF

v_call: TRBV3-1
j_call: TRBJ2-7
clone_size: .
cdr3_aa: CASSQAAAITYEQYF

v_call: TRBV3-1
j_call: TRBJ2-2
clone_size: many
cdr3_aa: CASSRWTGGTGELFF

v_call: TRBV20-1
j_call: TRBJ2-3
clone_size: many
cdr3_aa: CSARDVRAGGTDTQYF

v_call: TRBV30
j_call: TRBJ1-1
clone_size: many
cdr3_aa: CAWTRDYLNTEAFF

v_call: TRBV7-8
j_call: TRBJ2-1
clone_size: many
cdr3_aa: CASSLGRDSRGFF

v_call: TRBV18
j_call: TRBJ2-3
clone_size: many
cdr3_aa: CASSPVTGTDTQYF

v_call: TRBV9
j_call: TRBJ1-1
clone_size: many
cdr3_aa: CASSSRPRDRGLAFF